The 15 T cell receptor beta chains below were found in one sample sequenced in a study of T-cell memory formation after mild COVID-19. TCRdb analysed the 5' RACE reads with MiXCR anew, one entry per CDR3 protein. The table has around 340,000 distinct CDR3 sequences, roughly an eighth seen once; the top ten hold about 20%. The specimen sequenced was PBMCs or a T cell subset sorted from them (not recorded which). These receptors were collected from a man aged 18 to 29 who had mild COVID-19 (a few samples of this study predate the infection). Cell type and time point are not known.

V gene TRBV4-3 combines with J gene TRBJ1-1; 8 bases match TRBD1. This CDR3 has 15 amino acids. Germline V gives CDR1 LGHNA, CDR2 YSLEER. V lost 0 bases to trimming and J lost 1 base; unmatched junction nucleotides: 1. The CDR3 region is CASSQDDRGNTEAFF. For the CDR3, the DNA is TGCGCCAGCAGCCAAGACGACAGGGGGAACACTGAAGCTTTCTTT.

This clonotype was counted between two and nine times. CDR3 residues: CASSTQGDSPLHF. Written as DNA, the CDR3 is TGTGCCAGCAGCACCCAGGGGGATTCACCCCTCCACTTT. The gene calls are TRBV7-9 and TRBJ1-6; 7 bases are shared with TRBD1. Germline V lookup: CDR1 SEHNR, CDR2 FQNEAQ (reference sequence). The CDR3 is made up of 13 amino acids. Trimming took 5 bases from V and 8 from J; bases not matched to a gene: 3.

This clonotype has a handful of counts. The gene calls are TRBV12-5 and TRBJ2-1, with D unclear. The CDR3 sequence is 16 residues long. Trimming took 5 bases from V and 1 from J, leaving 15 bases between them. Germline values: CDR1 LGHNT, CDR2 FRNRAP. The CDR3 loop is CASGPRTLVSYNEQFF. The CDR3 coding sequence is TGTGCTAGTGGTCCCCGGACGTTGGTGTCCTACAATGAGCAGTTCTTC.

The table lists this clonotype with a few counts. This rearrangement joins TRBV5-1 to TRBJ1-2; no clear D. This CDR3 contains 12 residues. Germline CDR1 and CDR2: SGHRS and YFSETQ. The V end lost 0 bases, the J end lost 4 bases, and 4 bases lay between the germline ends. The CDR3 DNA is TGCGCCAGCAGCTTGGGACCCTATGGCTACACCTTC. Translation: CASSLGPYGYTF.

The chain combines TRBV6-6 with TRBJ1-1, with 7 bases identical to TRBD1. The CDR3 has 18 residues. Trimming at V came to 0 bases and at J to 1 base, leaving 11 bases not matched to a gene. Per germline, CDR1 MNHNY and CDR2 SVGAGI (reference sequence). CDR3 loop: CASSYSITGAYANTEAFF. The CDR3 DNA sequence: TGTGCCAGCAGTTACTCGATTACAGGGGCCTATGCGAACACTGAAGCTTTCTTT.

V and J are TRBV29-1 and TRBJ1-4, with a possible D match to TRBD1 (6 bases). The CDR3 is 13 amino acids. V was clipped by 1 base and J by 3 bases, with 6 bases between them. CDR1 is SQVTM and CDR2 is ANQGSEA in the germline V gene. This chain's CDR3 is CSVEGGPNEKLFF. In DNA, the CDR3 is TGCAGCGTTGAAGGGGGGCCTAATGAAAAACTGTTTTTT.

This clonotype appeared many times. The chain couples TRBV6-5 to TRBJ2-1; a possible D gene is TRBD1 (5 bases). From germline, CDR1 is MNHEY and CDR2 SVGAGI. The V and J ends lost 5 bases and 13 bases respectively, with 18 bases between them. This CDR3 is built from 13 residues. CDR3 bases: TGTGCCAGCAGTGCCATCGCAGGGAAAGAACAGTTCTTC. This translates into CASSAIAGKEQFF.

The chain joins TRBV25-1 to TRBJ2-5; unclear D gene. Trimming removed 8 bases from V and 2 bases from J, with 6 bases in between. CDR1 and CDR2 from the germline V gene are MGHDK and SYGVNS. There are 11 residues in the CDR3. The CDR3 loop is CASAGQETQYF. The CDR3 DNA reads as TGTGCCAGCGCTGGACAAGAGACCCAGTACTTC.

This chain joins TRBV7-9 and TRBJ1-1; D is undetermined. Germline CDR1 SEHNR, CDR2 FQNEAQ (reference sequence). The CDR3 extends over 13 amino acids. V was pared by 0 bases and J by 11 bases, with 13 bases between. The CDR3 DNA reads TGTGCCAGCAGCTTAGCCGTGCTGGGGTACGCTTTCTTT. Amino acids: CASSLAVLGYAFF.

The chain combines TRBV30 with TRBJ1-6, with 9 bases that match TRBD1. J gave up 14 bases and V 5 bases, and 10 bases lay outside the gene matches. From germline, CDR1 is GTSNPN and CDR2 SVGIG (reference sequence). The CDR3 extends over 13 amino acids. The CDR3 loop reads CAWHRDRATTLHF. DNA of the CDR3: TGTGCCTGGCACCGGGACAGGGCAACGACCCTCCACTTT.

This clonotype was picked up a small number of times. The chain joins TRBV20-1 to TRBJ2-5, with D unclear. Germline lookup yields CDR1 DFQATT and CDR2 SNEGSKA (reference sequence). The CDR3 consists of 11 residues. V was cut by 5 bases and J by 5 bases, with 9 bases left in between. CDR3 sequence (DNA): TGCAGTGCTCAGGTTGGGGAGACCCAGTACTTC. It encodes CSAQVGETQYF.

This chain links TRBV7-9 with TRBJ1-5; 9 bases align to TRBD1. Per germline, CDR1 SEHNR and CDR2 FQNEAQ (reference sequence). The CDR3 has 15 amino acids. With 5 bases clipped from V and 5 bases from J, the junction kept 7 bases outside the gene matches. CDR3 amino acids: CASSLGQGPDQPQHF. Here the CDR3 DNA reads TGTGCCAGCAGCCTCGGACAGGGGCCGGATCAGCCCCAGCATTTT.

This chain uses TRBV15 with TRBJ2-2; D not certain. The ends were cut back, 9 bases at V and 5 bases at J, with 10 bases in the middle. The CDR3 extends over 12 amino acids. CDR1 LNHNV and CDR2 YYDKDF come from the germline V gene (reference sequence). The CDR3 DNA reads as TGTGCCACGTCCTCTCGGACCGGGGAGCTGTTTTTT. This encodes CATSSRTGELFF.

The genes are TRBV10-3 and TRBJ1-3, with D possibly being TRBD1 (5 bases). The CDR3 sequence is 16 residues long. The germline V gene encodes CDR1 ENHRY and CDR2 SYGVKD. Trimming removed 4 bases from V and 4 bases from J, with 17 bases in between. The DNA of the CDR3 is TGTGCCATCAGTGGTCTTTCAGGGTCCTCCGGAAACACCATATATTTT. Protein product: CAISGLSGSSGNTIYF.

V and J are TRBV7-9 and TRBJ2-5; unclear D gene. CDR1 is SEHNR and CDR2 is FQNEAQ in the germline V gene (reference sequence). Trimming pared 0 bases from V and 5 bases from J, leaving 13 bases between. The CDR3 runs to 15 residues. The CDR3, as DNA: TGTGCCAGCAGCTTAGCACGGTTAGCTCGGGAGACCCAGTACTTC. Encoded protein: CASSLARLARETQYF.